This T cell receptor (beta chain) came from a study of shared clonotypes between healthy human individuals. Trimming removed 5 bases from V and 9 bases from J, with 17 bases in between. CDR3 length: 14 amino acids. The V gene's germline CDR1 is WNHNN and CDR2 SYGVQD (reference sequence). Sequencing used immunoSEQ multiplex PCR; TCRdb keeps in-frame clones, though not all of them. The table records over 2 million clones, approximately 90% of them present only once. Material: naive CD4+ T cells from PBMCs. Subset indicated: CD45RA+ positively selected. The chain uses TRBV10-1 and TRBJ2-1, with D unresolved. The TCR was taken from a man between 18 and 29 years old in good health. Some clones in this sample may be carry-over from other donors' samples. CDR3 sequence (DNA): TGCGCCAGCAGTCCCGGATCTGGCCCAGGTGAGCAGTTCTTC. Translation gives CASSPGSGPGEQFF.